The TCR beta chain described here comes from a study of T cells after yellow fever vaccination. Germline V gene sequence: CDR1 MRHNA, CDR2 SNTAGT. The CDR3 contains 15 residues. Trimming shortened V by 6 bases and J by 0 bases, and 14 bases separated the two germline ends. This clonotype came up many times. Universal primer sites and UMIs were introduced during 5'RACE template-switching synthesis of TCR cDNA. MiXCR was run by TCRdb on the 5' RACE reads, yielding one entry per CDR3 protein. The table has around 40,000 distinct CDR3 sequences, roughly 7.1% seen once. The sequencing used CD8+ T cells not binding an NS4B(214-222) dextramer, sorted from PBMCs, collected 45 days after the yellow fever booster vaccination. The genes are TRBV6-4 and TRBJ1-1; D remains unclear. The sequence derives from a man aged 30-40 years who received the YFV17D yellow fever vaccine. CDR3 sequence reads: CASRASGVMNTEAFF. In DNA, the CDR3 is TGTGCCAGCAGAGCGTCCGGGGTCATGAACACTGAAGCTTTCTTT.